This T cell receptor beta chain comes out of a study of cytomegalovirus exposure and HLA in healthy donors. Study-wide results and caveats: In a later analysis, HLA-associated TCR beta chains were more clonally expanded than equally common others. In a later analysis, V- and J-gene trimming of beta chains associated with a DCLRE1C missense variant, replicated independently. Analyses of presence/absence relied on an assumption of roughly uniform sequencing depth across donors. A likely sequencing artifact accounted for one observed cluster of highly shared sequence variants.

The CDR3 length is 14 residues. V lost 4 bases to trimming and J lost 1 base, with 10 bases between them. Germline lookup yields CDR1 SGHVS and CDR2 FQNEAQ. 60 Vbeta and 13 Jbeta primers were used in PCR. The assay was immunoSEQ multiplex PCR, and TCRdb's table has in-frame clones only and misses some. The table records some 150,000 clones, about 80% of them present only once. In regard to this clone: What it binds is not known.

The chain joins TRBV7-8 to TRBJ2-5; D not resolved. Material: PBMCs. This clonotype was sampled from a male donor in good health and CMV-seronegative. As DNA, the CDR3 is TGTGCCAGCAGCTCACTGCACAGCCAAGAGACCCAGTACTTC. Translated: CASSSLHSQETQYF.